This passage covers 28 T cell receptor beta chains from one sample sequenced in a study of beta chain features in type 1 diabetes. Every isolated RNA sample was fully reverse transcribed, so sequencing captured expressed TCRB transcripts. The data were produced by immunoSEQ multiplex PCR, yet TCRdb's version contains in-frame clones alone and is incomplete. The sample yields roughly 150,000 clones, about 7.3% seen once. The sample consisted of central memory CD4+ T cells from blood. The receptors derive from a man aged 18-30 years in good health.

This clone turned up a few times. The chain employs TRBV28 and TRBJ1-1, with a tentative D call TRBD1 (6 bases). In germline, CDR1 is MDHEN, CDR2 SYDVKM. Trimming removed 5 bases at V and 0 bases at J, with 19 bases between. The CDR3 contains 17 residues. CDR3 residues: CASSPPGQPRMNTEAFF. CDR3 coding DNA: TGTGCCAGCAGTCCCCCGGGACAACCTAGAATGAACACTGAAGCTTTCTTT.

This clone was counted only a few times. The chain joins TRBV25-1 to TRBJ2-3; D might be TRBD2 (6 bases). The V end lost 6 bases, the J end lost 2 bases, and 12 bases lay between the germline ends. The CDR3 contains 14 residues. Germline V gene sequence: CDR1 MGHDK, CDR2 SYGVNS. The CDR3 DNA reads as TGTGCCAGCAGCCAGCGGGCCTACACAGATACGCAGTATTTT. The encoded protein is CASSQRAYTDTQYF.

There are a few counts of this clone. The rearrangement links TRBV5-4 to TRBJ1-3, with D perhaps TRBD1 (5 bases). Deletions cut 4 bases from V and 0 bases from J, with 11 bases between. The CDR3 loop spans 15 amino acids. The germline gives CDR1 SGHNT, CDR2 YYREEE (reference sequence). The CDR3 reads CASSDDSRSGNTIYF. The CDR3 bases are TGTGCCAGCAGCGATGACAGCCGCTCTGGAAACACCATATATTTT.

The V and J genes are TRBV7-9 and TRBJ1-2; D possibly corresponds to TRBD1 (5 bases). Trimming cost V 4 bases and J 9 bases, with 21 bases left between them. This CDR3 comprises 15 residues. Germline V gene data show CDR1 as SEHNR and CDR2 as FQNEAQ (reference sequence). This chain's CDR3 is CASSSGLAGINSYTF. In DNA, the CDR3 is TGTGCCAGCAGCTCGGGACTAGCGGGGATCAATAGCTACACCTTC.

About this clone: Other DNA sequences in the same sample also yield this CDR3. The rearrangement links TRBV5-1 to TRBJ1-2, with 11 bases fitting TRBD1. The CDR3 loop spans 13 amino acids. J was trimmed by 8 bases and V by 4 bases; bases with no gene match: 4. Per germline, CDR1 SGHRS and CDR2 YFSETQ. The CDR3, as DNA: TGCGCCAGCAGCACGGGACAGGGGGGCGGCTACACCTTC. Translation: CASSTGQGGGYTF.

This clone was seen at least ten times. The V call is TRBV9, the J call TRBJ2-7; TRBD2 matches at 9 bases. Germline trimming cut 4 bases from V and 0 bases from J; bases unmatched to any gene: 8. Germline lookup yields CDR1 SGDLS and CDR2 YYNGEE. The CDR3 length is 16 residues. The CDR3 is CASSKGLAQSSYEQYF. CDR3 DNA sequence: TGTGCCAGCAGCAAAGGACTAGCGCAGTCCTCCTACGAGCAGTACTTC.

This clone was counted between two and nine times. This sequence joins TRBV2 and TRBJ1-3; D is unclear. The CDR3 sequence is 12 residues long. Trimming left V 5 bases short and J 4 bases short, with 6 bases between. Germline CDR1 SNHLY, CDR2 FYNNEI. The CDR3 sequence: CASSLLGNTIYF. The CDR3 region has the DNA TGTGCCAGCAGTCTGTTAGGAAACACCATATATTTT.

The V call is TRBV6-4, the J call TRBJ2-4; unclear D gene. This CDR3 region has 17 residues. The germline V and J ends were trimmed by 3 bases and 2 bases, with 17 bases remaining between them. Germline V gene sequence: CDR1 MRHNA, CDR2 SNTAGT. CDR3 in DNA: TGTGCCAGCAGTGAAGTTTACGGTTTGAATACCAAAAACATTCAGTACTTC. Amino acids: CASSEVYGLNTKNIQYF.

This rearrangement joins TRBV25-1 to TRBJ1-3, with D unresolved. CDR3 length: 14 residues. V was pared by 5 bases and J by 0 bases, with 8 bases between. CDR1 is MGHDK, CDR2 SYGVNS, per germline. The DNA for the CDR3 is TGTGCCAGCAGTTCTGGAGGCTCTGGAAACACCATATATTTT. It codes for CASSSGGSGNTIYF.

This chain joins TRBV28 and TRBJ1-5; 9 bases match TRBD1. V shed 5 bases, J shed 5 bases, and the junction held 1 base outside the gene matches. Germline assignment: CDR1 MDHEN and CDR2 SYDVKM. The CDR3 is 13 residues long. This CDR3 reads CASSGQGYQPQHF. For the CDR3, the DNA is TGTGCCAGCAGTGGACAGGGGTATCAGCCCCAGCATTTT.

The chain joins TRBV10-3 to TRBJ2-7; 9 positions agree with TRBD1. Germline V gives CDR1 ENHRY, CDR2 SYGVKD. The length of the CDR3 is 14 residues. The V segment lost 6 bases and the J segment 2 bases; nucleotides outside the gene matches: 5. The CDR3 DNA reads as TGTGCCATCAGAAAGACAGGGGGGACCTACGAGCAGTACTTC. Amino acids: CAIRKTGGTYEQYF.

The rearrangement uses TRBV14 and TRBJ2-7, with TRBD2 matching over 12 bases. The V gene's germline CDR1 is SGHDN and CDR2 FVKESK. The V and J ends lost 4 bases and 0 bases, in that order; junction bases with no gene match: 10. CDR3 length: 18 amino acids. CDR3 amino acids: CASSRRPGTSGSSYEQYF. CDR3 bases: TGTGCCAGCAGCCGGCGGCCGGGGACTAGCGGGTCCTCCTACGAGCAGTACTTC.

The CDR3 is CAIKGQENTGELFF. Here the CDR3 DNA reads TGTGCCATCAAAGGACAGGAGAACACCGGGGAGCTGTTTTTT. The chain couples TRBV10-3 to TRBJ2-2; 7 bases match TRBD1. The germline CDR1 and CDR2 sequences are ENHRY and SYGVKD. The ends lost 7 bases at V and 1 base at J; junction bases unmatched: 3. The CDR3 is made up of 14 amino acids.

Ten or more counts support this clone. The chain joins TRBV4-2 to TRBJ1-6; D unclear. The CDR3 sequence is 14 residues long. From germline, CDR1 is LGHNA and CDR2 YNFKEQ. Trimming removed 0 bases from V and 7 bases from J, with 7 bases in between. The CDR3 here is CASSQDSQNSPLHF. CDR3 in DNA: TGTGCCAGCAGCCAAGATTCGCAGAATTCACCCCTCCACTTT.

This clone was counted only a few times. This sequence joins TRBV19 and TRBJ1-1, with D unclear. Germline V gives CDR1 LNHDA, CDR2 SQIVND (reference sequence). The V end was cut by 5 bases, the J end by 1 base, with 8 bases between. The CDR3 totals 13 residues. The CDR3 sequence: CASSEHQNTEAFF. CDR3 sequence (DNA): TGTGCCAGTAGTGAACATCAGAACACTGAAGCTTTCTTT.

The chain combines TRBV12-5 with TRBJ2-1, with 8 positions matching TRBD2. Trimming took 1 base from V and 7 from J; bases not matched to a gene: 6. The CDR3 contains 15 residues. Germline CDR1 is LGHNT and CDR2 is FRNRAP. The CDR3 DNA reads as TGTGCTAGTGGTTTGGCTATAGCGGGGCTGAATGAGCAGTTCTTC. Amino acids: CASGLAIAGLNEQFF.

Only a few counts were recorded for this clone. This chain connects TRBV23-1 to TRBJ2-6, with 9 bases matching TRBD1. TRBV23-1 qualifies as an ORF whose function is uncertain. J gave up 0 bases and V 6 bases, and 18 bases lay outside the gene matches. The CDR3 loop spans 21 amino acids. The CDR3 loop is CASSSPPSGTGKLSGANVLTF. As DNA, the CDR3 is TGCGCCAGCAGCTCACCCCCCTCCGGGACAGGGAAACTCTCTGGGGCCAACGTCCTGACTTTC.

This clone was found a few times. The chain uses TRBV19 and TRBJ1-1; no definite D call. This CDR3 has 14 residues. Germline loops: CDR1 LNHDA, CDR2 SQIVND (reference sequence). Trimming cost V 6 bases and J 5 bases, with 16 bases left between them. CDR3 DNA: TGTGCCAGTAGGGAGGCAGGATTGAGAACTGAAGCTTTCTTT. Its translation is CASREAGLRTEAFF.

The chain links TRBV5-1 to TRBJ2-7; 8 bases are a match to TRBD1. This CDR3 is built from 13 residues. In germline, CDR1 is SGHRS, CDR2 YFSETQ. Trimming took 4 bases from V and 3 from J; bases not matched to a gene: 3. CDR3 coding DNA: TGCGCCAGCAGCCTAGGGACAGGCTACGAGCAGTACTTC. This codes for CASSLGTGYEQYF.

This clone was recorded a few times. The V gene is TRBV6-5, the J gene TRBJ2-3; TRBD2 aligns across 9 bases. CDR1 is MNHEY and CDR2 is SVGAGI in the germline V gene. With 6 bases clipped from V and 2 bases from J, the junction kept 6 bases outside the gene matches. CDR3 length: 15 amino acids. CDR3 region: CASSSSGGHTDTQYF. CDR3 nucleotide sequence: TGTGCCAGCAGCTCCAGCGGGGGGCACACAGATACGCAGTATTTT.

The chain employs TRBV28 and TRBJ1-2; D remains unclear. CDR1 and CDR2 (germline): MDHEN, SYDVKM. CDR3 size: 15 residues. Between the trimmed V and J ends, which lost 2 bases and 0 bases, there was a span of 10 bases. CDR3 in DNA: TGTGCCAGCAGTTTAAGTGGCAGGACTAACTATGGCTACACCTTC. Its protein is CASSLSGRTNYGYTF.

This clone came up many times. The chain couples TRBV14 to TRBJ2-3, with D unclear. The V end was cut by 1 base, the J end by 1 base, with 9 bases between. The CDR3 covers 15 residues. Germline V gene sequence: CDR1 SGHDN, CDR2 FVKESK. The CDR3 is CASSQAGFRTDTQYF. The CDR3 DNA reads TGTGCCAGCAGCCAAGCCGGGTTCCGCACAGATACGCAGTATTTT.

This chain joins TRBV10-3 and TRBJ2-1; D is undetermined. The V end was cut by 4 bases, the J end by 0 bases, with 13 bases between. CDR3 length equals 16 residues. CDR1 is ENHRY and CDR2 is SYGVKD in the germline V gene. This chain's CDR3 is CAISAVADSSYNEQFF. The CDR3 bases are TGTGCCATCAGTGCTGTAGCTGATAGCTCCTACAATGAGCAGTTCTTC.

CDR3 nucleotides: TGTGCCAGCAGCGTAGAGGGGGAAGCGGGGGGGCATGAGCAGTTCTTC. Its protein is CASSVEGEAGGHEQFF. The chain recombines TRBV9 with TRBJ2-1; 10 bases map to TRBD2. CDR1 is SGDLS and CDR2 is YYNGEE in the germline V gene. V lost 0 bases, J lost 8 bases, and 8 bases stayed unmatched. The CDR3 is 16 amino acids.

This clone was detected only a few times. The chain links TRBV5-1 to TRBJ2-3; perhaps TRBD1 as D (6 bases). Germline V gives CDR1 SGHRS, CDR2 YFSETQ. Trimming left V 4 bases short and J 5 bases short, with 14 bases between. The CDR3 is made up of 14 amino acids. The CDR3 DNA reads TGCGCCAGCAGCACAGGGACCCCGCGAGATACGCAGTATTTT. Its translation: CASSTGTPRDTQYF. Full variable domain (remainder filled in from reference TRBV5-1 and TRBJ2-3): KAGVTQTPRYLIKTRGQQVTLSCSPISGHRSVSWYQQTPGQGLQFLFEYFSETQRNKGNFPGRFSGRQFSNSRSEMNVSTLELGDSALYLCASSTGTPRDTQYFGPGTRLTVL.

The chain is built from TRBV9 and TRBJ2-5, with TRBD2 identical over 11 bases. The CDR3 sequence is 17 residues long. Germline trimming cut 0 bases from V and 7 bases from J; bases unmatched to any gene: 11. CDR1 is SGDLS and CDR2 is YYNGEE in the germline V gene. CDR3 sequence (DNA): TGTGCCAGCAGCGTAGAGTCTAGCGGGGGGCATGGGGGGACCCAGTACTTC. Protein product: CASSVESSGGHGGTQYF.

The chain links TRBV5-6 to TRBJ2-7; 7 bases align to TRBD1. V shed 4 bases, J shed 0 bases, and the junction held 4 bases outside the gene matches. The CDR3 totals 14 residues. The germline CDR1 and CDR2 sequences are SGHDT and YYEEEE. The chain's CDR3 is CASSRGPSSYEQYF. The CDR3 DNA reads TGTGCCAGCAGCAGGGGGCCGTCCTCCTACGAGCAGTACTTC.

The CDR3 is CASKETGVQPQHF. For the CDR3, the DNA is TGTGCCAGCAAGGAGACAGGGGTACAGCCCCAGCATTTT. The V gene is TRBV28, the J gene TRBJ1-5; 8 bases line up with TRBD1. There are 13 residues in the CDR3. Germline V CDR1 and CDR2: MDHEN, SYDVKM. J was trimmed by 7 bases and V by 7 bases; bases with no gene match: 6. The variable domain in full, with the rest retrieved from reference TRBV28 and TRBJ1-5, is DVKVTQSSRYLVKRTGEKVFLECVQDMDHENMFWYRQDPGLGLRLIYFSYDVKMKEKGDIPEGYSVSREKKERFSLILESASTNQTSMYLCASKETGVQPQHFGDGTRLSIL.